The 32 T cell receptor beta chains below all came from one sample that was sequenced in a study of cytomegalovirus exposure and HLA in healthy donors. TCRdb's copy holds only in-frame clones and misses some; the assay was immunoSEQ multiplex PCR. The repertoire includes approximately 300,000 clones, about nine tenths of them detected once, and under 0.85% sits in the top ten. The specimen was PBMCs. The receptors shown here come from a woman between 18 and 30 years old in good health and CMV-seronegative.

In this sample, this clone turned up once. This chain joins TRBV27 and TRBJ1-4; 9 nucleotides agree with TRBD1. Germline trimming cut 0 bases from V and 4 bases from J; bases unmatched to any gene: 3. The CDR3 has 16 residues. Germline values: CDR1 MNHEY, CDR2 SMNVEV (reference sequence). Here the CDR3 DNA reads TGTGCCAGCAGTTTATCGATGACAGGGGGTAATGAAAAACTGTTTTTT. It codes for CASSLSMTGGNEKLFF.

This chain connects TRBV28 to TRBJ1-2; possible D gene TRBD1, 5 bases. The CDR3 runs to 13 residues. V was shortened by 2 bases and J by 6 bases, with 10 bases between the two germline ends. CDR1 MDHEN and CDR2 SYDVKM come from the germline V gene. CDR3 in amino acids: CASSLVQGDGYTF. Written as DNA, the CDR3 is TGTGCCAGCAGTTTAGTCCAGGGCGATGGCTACACCTTC.

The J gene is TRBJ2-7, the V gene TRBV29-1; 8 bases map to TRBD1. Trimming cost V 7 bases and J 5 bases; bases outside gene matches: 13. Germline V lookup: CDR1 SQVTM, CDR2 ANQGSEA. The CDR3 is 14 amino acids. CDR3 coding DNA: TGCAGCGCCGGAGGCGGCAGGGGGCGCGACGAGCAGTACTTC. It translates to CSAGGGRGRDEQYF.

The CDR3 loop reads CASRAGTGGEKLFF. The CDR3 DNA follows: TGTGCCAGCAGAGCCGGGACAGGGGGCGAAAAACTGTTTTTT. The rearrangement joins TRBV2 to TRBJ1-4; TRBD1 matches at 12 bases. J was trimmed by 8 bases and V by 6 bases; bases with no gene match: 4. This CDR3 has 14 residues. CDR1 is SNHLY and CDR2 is FYNNEI in the germline V gene.

DNA of the CDR3: TGTGCCAGCAGCGGAAACAGGGACGGATCAAAAACTAACTATGGCTACACCTTC. As protein: CASSGNRDGSKTNYGYTF. V is TRBV9 and J is TRBJ1-2, with D tentatively TRBD1 (6 bases). The CDR3 runs to 18 residues. Looked up from germline, CDR1 is SGDLS and CDR2 is YYNGEE. Trimming took off 3 bases at V and 0 bases at J, with 21 bases between the two ends.

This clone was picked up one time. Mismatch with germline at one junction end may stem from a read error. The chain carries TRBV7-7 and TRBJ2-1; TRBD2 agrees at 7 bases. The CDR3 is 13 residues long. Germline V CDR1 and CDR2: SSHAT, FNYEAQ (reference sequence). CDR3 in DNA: TGTGCTAGCAGCTTAGGACTAGGGGATGAGCAGTTCTTC. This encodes CASSLGLGDEQFF.

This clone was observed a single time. In DNA, the CDR3 is TGTGCCAGCAGTTTCCCGTCAGGATCTAGCGCTAGCGGGCTCTACGAGCAGTACTTC. Translation: CASSFPSGSSASGLYEQYF. The chain is built from TRBV28 and TRBJ2-7, with 8 bases matching TRBD2. J lost 3 bases, V lost 3 bases, and 19 bases had no gene match. The CDR3 sequence is 19 residues long. The V gene's germline CDR1 is MDHEN and CDR2 SYDVKM.

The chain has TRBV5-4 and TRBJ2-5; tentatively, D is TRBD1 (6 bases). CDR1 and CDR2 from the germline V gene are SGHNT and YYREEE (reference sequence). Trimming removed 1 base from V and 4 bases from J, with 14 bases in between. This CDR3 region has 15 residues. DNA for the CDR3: TGTGCCAGCAGCTTGTGGCAGGGGTCTGGAGAGACCCAGTACTTC. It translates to CASSLWQGSGETQYF.

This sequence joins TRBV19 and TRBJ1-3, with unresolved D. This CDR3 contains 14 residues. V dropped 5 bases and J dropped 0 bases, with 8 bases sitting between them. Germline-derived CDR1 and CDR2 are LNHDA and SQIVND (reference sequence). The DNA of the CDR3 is TGTGCCAGTAGTGAAGACAACTCTGGAAACACCATATATTTT. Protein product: CASSEDNSGNTIYF. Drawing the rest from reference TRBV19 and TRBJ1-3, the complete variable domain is DGGITQSPKYLFRKEGQNVTLSCEQNLNHDAMYWYRQDPGQGLRLIYYSQIVNDFQKGDIAEGYSVSREKKESFPLTVTSAQKNPTAFYLCASSEDNSGNTIYFGEGSWLTVV.

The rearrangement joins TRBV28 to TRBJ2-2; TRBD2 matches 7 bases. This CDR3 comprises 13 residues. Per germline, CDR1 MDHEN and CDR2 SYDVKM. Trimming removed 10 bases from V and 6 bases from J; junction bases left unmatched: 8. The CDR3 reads CATLGGGSGELFF. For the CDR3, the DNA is TGTGCCACCCTTGGGGGGGGATCCGGGGAGCTGTTTTTT.

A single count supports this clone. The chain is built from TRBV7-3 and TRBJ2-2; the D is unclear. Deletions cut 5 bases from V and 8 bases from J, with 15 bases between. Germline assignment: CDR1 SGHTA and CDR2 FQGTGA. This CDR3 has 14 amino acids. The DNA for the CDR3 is TGTGCCAGCAGCCCTAATCTAGTATCTGGGGAGCTGTTTTTT. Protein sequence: CASSPNLVSGELFF.

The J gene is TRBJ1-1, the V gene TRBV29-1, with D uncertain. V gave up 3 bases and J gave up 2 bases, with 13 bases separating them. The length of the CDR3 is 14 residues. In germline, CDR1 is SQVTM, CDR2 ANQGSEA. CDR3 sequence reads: CSVDPSSLNTEAFF. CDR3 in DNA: TGCAGCGTTGATCCGTCCTCTCTCAACACTGAAGCTTTCTTT. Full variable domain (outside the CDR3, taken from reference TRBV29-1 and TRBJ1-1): SAVISQKPSRDICQRGTSLTIQCQVDSQVTMMFWYRQQPGQSLTLIATANQGSEATYESGFVIDKFPISRPNLTFSTLTVSNMSPEDSSIYLCSVDPSSLNTEAFFGQGTRLTVV.

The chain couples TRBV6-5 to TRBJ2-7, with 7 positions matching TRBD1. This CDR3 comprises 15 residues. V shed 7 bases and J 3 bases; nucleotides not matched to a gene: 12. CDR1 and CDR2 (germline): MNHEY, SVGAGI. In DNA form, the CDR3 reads TGTGCCAGCACCCAGGGGGATCCAGCACTCTACGAGCAGTACTTC. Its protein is CASTQGDPALYEQYF.

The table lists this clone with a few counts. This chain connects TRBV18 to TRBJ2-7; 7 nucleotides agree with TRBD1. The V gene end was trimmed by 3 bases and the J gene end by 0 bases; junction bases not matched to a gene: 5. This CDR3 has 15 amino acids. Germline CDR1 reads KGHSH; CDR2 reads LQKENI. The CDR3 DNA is TGTGCCAGCTCACCCGGACAGGTCCCCTCCTACGAGCAGTACTTC. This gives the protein CASSPGQVPSYEQYF.

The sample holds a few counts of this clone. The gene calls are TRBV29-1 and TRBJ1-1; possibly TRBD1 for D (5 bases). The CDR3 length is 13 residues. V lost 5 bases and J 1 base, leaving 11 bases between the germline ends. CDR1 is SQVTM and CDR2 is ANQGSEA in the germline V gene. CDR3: CSVPTAANTEAFF. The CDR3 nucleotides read TGCAGCGTTCCGACAGCCGCGAACACTGAAGCTTTCTTT.

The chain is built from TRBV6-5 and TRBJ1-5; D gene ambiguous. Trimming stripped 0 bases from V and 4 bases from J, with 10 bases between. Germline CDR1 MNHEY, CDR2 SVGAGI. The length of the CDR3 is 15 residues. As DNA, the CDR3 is TGTGCCAGCAGTTACTCGATGGAGGATAATCAGCCCCAGCATTTT. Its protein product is CASSYSMEDNQPQHF.

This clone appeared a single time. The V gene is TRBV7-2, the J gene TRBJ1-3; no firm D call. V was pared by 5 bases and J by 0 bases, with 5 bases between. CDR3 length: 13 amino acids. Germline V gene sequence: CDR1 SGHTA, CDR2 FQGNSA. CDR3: CASSLNSGNTIYF. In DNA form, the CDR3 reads TGTGCCAGCAGCCTAAACTCTGGAAACACCATATATTTT.

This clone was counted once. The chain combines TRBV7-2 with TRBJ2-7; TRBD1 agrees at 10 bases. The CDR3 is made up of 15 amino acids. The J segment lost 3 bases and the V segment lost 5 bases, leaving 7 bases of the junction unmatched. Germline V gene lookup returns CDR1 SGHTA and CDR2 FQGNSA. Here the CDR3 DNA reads TGTGCCAGCAGCCGGGACAGGGGTCCCTTCTACGAGCAGTACTTC. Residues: CASSRDRGPFYEQYF. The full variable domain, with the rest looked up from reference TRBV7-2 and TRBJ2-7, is GAGVSQSPSNKVTEKGKDVELRCDPISGHTALYWYRQSLGQGLEFLIYFQGNSAPDKSGLPSDRFSAERTGGSVSTLTIQRTQQEDSAVYLCASSRDRGPFYEQYFGPGTRLTVT.

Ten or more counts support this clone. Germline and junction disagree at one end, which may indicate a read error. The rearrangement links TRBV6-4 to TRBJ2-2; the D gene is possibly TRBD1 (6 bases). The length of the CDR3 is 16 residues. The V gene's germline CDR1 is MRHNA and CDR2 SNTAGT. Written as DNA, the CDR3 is TGTGCCAGCAGTGAAGCGAGGGGGTCGAATACCGGGGAGCTGTTTTTT. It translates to CASSEARGSNTGELFF.

The CDR3 here is CASIENYEQYF. CDR3 coding DNA: TGTGCCAGCATAGAGAACTACGAGCAGTACTTC. J is TRBJ2-7 and V is TRBV28; D remains ambiguous. Trimming removed 7 bases from V and 3 bases from J, with 7 bases in between. The CDR3 consists of 11 residues. CDR1 MDHEN and CDR2 SYDVKM come from the germline V gene.

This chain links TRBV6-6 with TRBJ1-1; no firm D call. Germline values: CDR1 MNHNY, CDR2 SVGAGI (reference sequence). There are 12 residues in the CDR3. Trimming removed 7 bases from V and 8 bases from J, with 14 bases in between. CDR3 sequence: CASKLPGEEAFF. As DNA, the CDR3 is TGTGCCAGCAAGCTTCCGGGAGAGGAAGCTTTCTTT.

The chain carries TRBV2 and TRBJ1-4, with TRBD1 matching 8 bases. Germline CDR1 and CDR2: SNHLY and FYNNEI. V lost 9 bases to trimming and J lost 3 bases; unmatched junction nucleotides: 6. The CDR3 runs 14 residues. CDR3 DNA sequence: TGTGCCAGTGCTTTACAGGGGGCTAATGAAAAACTGTTTTTT. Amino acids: CASALQGANEKLFF. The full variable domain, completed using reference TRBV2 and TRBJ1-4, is EPEVTQTPSHQVTQMGQEVILRCVPISNHLYFYWYRQILGQKVEFLVSFYNNEISEKSEIFDDQFSVERPDGSNFTLKIRSTKLEDSAMYFCASALQGANEKLFFGSGTQLSVL.

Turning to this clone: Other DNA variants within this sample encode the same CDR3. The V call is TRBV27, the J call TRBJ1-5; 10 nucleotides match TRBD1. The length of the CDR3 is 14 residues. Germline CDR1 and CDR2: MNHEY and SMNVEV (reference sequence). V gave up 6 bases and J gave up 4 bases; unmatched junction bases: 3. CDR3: CASSRTGGNQPQHF. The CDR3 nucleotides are TGTGCCAGCAGCCGGACAGGGGGGAATCAGCCCCAGCATTTT.

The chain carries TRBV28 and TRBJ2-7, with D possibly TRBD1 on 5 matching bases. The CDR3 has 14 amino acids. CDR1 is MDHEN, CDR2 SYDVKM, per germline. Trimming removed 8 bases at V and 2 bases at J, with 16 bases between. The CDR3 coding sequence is TGTGCCAGCGCTCCAACAGGTAATGCCTACGAGCAGTACTTC. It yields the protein CASAPTGNAYEQYF. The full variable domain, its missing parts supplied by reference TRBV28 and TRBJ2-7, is DVKVTQSSRYLVKRTGEKVFLECVQDMDHENMFWYRQDPGLGLRLIYFSYDVKMKEKGDIPEGYSVSREKKERFSLILESASTNQTSMYLCASAPTGNAYEQYFGPGTRLTVT.

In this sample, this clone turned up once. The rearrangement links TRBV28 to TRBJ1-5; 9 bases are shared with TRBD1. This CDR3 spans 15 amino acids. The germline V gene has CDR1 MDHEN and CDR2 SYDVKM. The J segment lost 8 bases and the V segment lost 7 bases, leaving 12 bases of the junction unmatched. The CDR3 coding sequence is TGTGCCAGCACCTTAGGACAGGGGTCTTGGGAGCCCCAGCATTTT. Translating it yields CASTLGQGSWEPQHF.

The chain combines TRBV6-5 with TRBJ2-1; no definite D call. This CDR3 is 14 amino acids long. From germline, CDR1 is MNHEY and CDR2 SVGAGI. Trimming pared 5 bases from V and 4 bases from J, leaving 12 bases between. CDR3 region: CASSGLPPYNEQFF. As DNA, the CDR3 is TGTGCCAGCAGTGGCCTTCCTCCTTACAATGAGCAGTTCTTC.

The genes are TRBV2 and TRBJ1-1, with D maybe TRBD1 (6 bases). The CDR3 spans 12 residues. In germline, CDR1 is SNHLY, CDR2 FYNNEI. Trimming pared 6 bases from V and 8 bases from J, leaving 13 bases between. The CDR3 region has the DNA TGTGCCAGCAGCAAGACAGGCGAAGAAGCTTTCTTT. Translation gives CASSKTGEEAFF.

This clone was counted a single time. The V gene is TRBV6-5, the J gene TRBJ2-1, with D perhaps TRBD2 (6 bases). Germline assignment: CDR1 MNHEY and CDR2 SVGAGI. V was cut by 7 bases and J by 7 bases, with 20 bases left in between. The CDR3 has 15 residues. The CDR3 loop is CASTLRPGSVNEQFF. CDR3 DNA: TGTGCCAGCACCCTTAGGCCCGGGAGCGTGAATGAGCAGTTCTTC.

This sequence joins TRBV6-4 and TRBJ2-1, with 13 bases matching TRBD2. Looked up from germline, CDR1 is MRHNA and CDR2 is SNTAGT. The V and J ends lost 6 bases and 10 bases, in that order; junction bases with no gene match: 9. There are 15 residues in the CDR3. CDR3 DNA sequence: TGTGCCAGCAGCGAGGGACTAGCGGGAAGGGAAGAGCAGTTCTTC. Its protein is CASSEGLAGREEQFF.

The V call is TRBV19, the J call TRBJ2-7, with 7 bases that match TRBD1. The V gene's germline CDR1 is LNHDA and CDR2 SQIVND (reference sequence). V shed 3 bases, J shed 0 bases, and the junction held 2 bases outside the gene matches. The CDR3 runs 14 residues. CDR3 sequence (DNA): TGTGCCAGTAGTATGACAGGGCACTCCTACGAGCAGTACTTC. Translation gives CASSMTGHSYEQYF.

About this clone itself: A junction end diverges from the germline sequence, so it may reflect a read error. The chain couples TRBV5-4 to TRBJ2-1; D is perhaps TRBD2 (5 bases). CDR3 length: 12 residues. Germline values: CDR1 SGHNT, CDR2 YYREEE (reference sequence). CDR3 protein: CASSGDYDEQFF. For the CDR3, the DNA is TGTGCCAGCAGCGGAGACTACGATGAGCAGTTCTTC.

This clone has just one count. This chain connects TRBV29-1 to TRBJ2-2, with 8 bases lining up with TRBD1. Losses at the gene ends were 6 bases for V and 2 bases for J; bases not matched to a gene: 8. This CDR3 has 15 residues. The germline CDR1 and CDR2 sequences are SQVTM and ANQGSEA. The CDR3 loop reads CSVADREINTGELFF. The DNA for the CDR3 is TGCAGCGTGGCGGACAGGGAGATAAACACCGGGGAGCTGTTTTTT.